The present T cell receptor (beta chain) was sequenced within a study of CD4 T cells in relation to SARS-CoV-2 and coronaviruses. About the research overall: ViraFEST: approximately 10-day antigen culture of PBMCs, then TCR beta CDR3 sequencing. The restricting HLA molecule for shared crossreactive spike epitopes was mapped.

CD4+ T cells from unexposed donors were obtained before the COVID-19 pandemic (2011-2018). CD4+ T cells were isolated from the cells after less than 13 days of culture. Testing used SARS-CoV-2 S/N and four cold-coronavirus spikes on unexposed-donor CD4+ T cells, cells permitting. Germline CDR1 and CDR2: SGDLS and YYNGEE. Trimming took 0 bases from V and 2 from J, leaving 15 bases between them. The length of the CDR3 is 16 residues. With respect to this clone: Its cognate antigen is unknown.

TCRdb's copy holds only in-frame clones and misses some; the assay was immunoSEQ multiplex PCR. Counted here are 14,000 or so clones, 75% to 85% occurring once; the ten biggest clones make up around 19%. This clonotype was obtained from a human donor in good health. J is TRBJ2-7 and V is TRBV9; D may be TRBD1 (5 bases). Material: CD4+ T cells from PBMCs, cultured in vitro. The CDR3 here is CASSVAPDSRTYEQYF. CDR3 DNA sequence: TGTGCCAGCAGCGTAGCTCCCGACAGTCGGACCTACGAGCAGTACTTC.